These 23 T cell receptor beta chains originate from one sample sequenced in a study of Ad26.COV2.S vaccination and SARS-CoV-2 variants. The treatment: around 19 received Ad26.COV2.S at low or high dose, single or two shots; about 5 received placebo; per-sample allocation not given. All samples were drawn on day 63, counting from the first vaccine or placebo injection. The protocol was immunoSEQ multiplex PCR, while the TCRdb copy is restricted to in-frame clones and leaves out a portion. The data show about 390,000 clones, roughly 90% seen once. This sample comprised peripheral blood, obtained in a trial of Ad26.COV2.S vaccine versus placebo. The receptors stem from a person aged 18-60 years who received the Ad26.COV2.S COVID-19 vaccine or a placebo.

V and J are TRBV6-5 and TRBJ2-2; no reliable D call. The CDR3 loop spans 14 amino acids. V was pared by 4 bases and J by 5 bases, with 11 bases between. CDR1 and CDR2 from the germline V gene are MNHEY and SVGAGI. The CDR3 spells CASSSAKGTGELFF. CDR3 nucleotides: TGTGCCAGCAGTTCCGCAAAAGGGACCGGGGAGCTGTTTTTT.

V gene TRBV4-1 combines with J gene TRBJ2-1; 12 bases agree with TRBD2. The CDR3 is 18 amino acids. Per germline, CDR1 MGHRA and CDR2 YSYEKL. V was clipped by 6 bases and J by 7 bases; unmatched bases: 16. CDR3 protein: CASSRSGASGGGYNEQFF. The CDR3 DNA follows: TGCGCCAGCAGTCGCAGCGGGGCTAGCGGGGGGGGTTATAATGAGCAGTTCTTC.

This chain uses TRBV10-1 with TRBJ2-2; D uncertain. The CDR3 totals 14 residues. The V gene lost 4 bases and the J gene lost 5 bases, with 11 bases spanning the gap. CDR1 and CDR2 from the germline V gene are WNHNN and SYGVQD (reference sequence). The CDR3 loop reads CASSVTPQTGELFF. The CDR3 bases are TGCGCCAGCAGTGTGACCCCCCAAACCGGGGAGCTGTTTTTT.

The genes are TRBV29-1 and TRBJ2-3; D possibly matches TRBD1 or TRBD2 (5 bases each). Germline V gene sequence: CDR1 SQVTM, CDR2 ANQGSEA. V dropped 3 bases and J dropped 0 bases, with 10 bases sitting between them. The CDR3 runs 14 residues. CDR3 sequence reads: CSVDVGVSTDTQYF. The CDR3 nucleotides are TGCAGCGTTGATGTGGGGGTGAGCACAGATACGCAGTATTTT.

V is TRBV7-6 and J is TRBJ1-6; 9 nucleotides line up with TRBD1. Germline V lookup: CDR1 SGHVS, CDR2 FNYEAQ. The CDR3 has 15 residues. Trimming took 2 bases from V and 8 from J; bases not matched to a gene: 4. CDR3 DNA: TGTGCCAGCAGCTTACGGGGACAGGGAGATTCACCCCTCCACTTT. It translates to CASSLRGQGDSPLHF.

The rearrangement joins TRBV6-5 to TRBJ2-7, with TRBD2 as a possible D gene (6 bases). V dropped 4 bases and J dropped 4 bases, with 8 bases sitting between them. The CDR3 runs 12 residues. CDR1 MNHEY and CDR2 SVGAGI come from the germline V gene. The CDR3 bases are TGTGCCAGCAGTTCAGGGAGGTACGAGCAGTACTTC. It translates to CASSSGRYEQYF.

The chain recombines TRBV7-2 with TRBJ1-6; 7 bases line up with TRBD1. Germline V CDR1 and CDR2: SGHTA, FQGNSA. Trimming removed 1 base from V and 10 bases from J; junction bases left unmatched: 4. The CDR3 totals 14 residues. The CDR3 DNA is TGTGCCAGCAGCTTAGTAGGGGGCGGCTCACCCCTCCACTTT. Protein: CASSLVGGGSPLHF. The complete variable domain, with remaining parts taken from reference TRBV7-2 and TRBJ1-6, reads GAGVSQSPSNKVTEKGKDVELRCDPISGHTALYWYRQSLGQGLEFLIYFQGNSAPDKSGLPSDRFSAERTGGSVSTLTIQRTQQEDSAVYLCASSLVGGGSPLHFGNGTRLTVT.

V usage is TRBV24-1 and J usage is TRBJ2-1; D is possibly TRBD1 or TRBD2 (5 bases each). In germline, CDR1 is KGHDR, CDR2 SFDVKD. The germline V and J ends were trimmed by 5 bases and 6 bases, with 10 bases remaining between them. The CDR3 runs 13 residues. The CDR3 DNA reads TGTGCCACCAGTGTGGGGACCCCCAATGAGCAGTTCTTC. Residues: CATSVGTPNEQFF.

The chain uses TRBV5-4 and TRBJ2-3; 10 bases match TRBD2. The V gene end was trimmed by 0 bases and the J gene end by 0 bases; junction bases not matched to a gene: 7. CDR1 is SGHNT, CDR2 YYREEE, per germline (reference sequence). This CDR3 contains 18 residues. The CDR3 reads CASSLATTSGLSTDTQYF. CDR3 nucleotide sequence: TGTGCCAGCAGCTTGGCGACGACTAGCGGGCTGAGCACAGATACGCAGTATTTT.

This chain links TRBV9 with TRBJ2-1, with D unresolved. The CDR3 runs 13 residues. Germline V gives CDR1 SGDLS, CDR2 YYNGEE. With 1 base removed from V and 4 bases from J, the gap between germline ends came to 6 bases. The CDR3, as DNA: TGTGCCAGCAGCGTACATGATTACAATGAGCAGTTCTTC. Its protein product is CASSVHDYNEQFF.

The chain carries TRBV19 and TRBJ1-6, with D maybe TRBD1 (6 bases). The CDR3 runs to 15 residues. The germline gives CDR1 LNHDA, CDR2 SQIVND (reference sequence). V was trimmed by 7 bases and J by 8 bases, leaving 18 bases between them. Written as DNA, the CDR3 is TGTGCCAGTACCGCAGGGGCTCTAGGGGATTCACCCCTCCACTTT. It codes for CASTAGALGDSPLHF.

As concerns this clone: The junction shows a germline mismatch at one end, possibly a read error. CDR3 DNA: TGTGCTAGCAGCCCGACCCCCCCACCGACGTATGAGCAGTTCTTC. Translating gives CASSPTPPPTYEQFF. The genes are TRBV7-7 and TRBJ2-1; D is undetermined. The germline V gene encodes CDR1 SSHAT and CDR2 FNYEAQ (reference sequence). CDR3 length: 15 amino acids.

This clone has a single count. The CDR3 region is CASSNSINTEAFF. CDR3 coding DNA: TGTGCCAGCAGCAATAGCATAAACACTGAAGCTTTCTTT. This rearrangement joins TRBV27 to TRBJ1-1; D gene ambiguous. The germline V and J ends were trimmed by 6 bases and 2 bases, with 10 bases remaining between them. This CDR3 has 13 residues. Per germline, CDR1 MNHEY and CDR2 SMNVEV (reference sequence).

In this sample, this clone turned up a few times. The chain combines TRBV30 with TRBJ1-1, with D unresolved. Germline CDR1 reads GTSNPN; CDR2 reads SVGIG (reference sequence). The CDR3 is 12 residues long. V was pared by 0 bases and J by 10 bases, with 12 bases between. The CDR3 sequence is CAWSVVGSVAFF. The CDR3 DNA sequence: TGTGCCTGGAGTGTAGTTGGTTCGGTAGCTTTCTTT. Combining the CDR3 with reference TRBV30 and TRBJ1-1 gives the whole variable domain SQTIHQWPATLVQPVGSPLSLECTVEGTSNPNLYWYRQAAGRGLQLLFYSVGIGQISSEVPQNLSASRPQDRQFILSSKKLLLSDSGFYLCAWSVVGSVAFFGQGTRLTVV.

The chain recombines TRBV5-6 with TRBJ1-1, with no clear D. Trimming took 4 bases from V and 8 from J, leaving 15 bases between them. The CDR3 sequence is 13 residues long. CDR1 SGHDT and CDR2 YYEEEE come from the germline V gene. The CDR3 protein is CASSPTTGPEAFF. CDR3 nucleotide sequence: TGTGCCAGCAGCCCAACCACGGGCCCCGAAGCTTTCTTT.

The CDR3 sequence: CASSASRQGARTEAFF. In DNA form, the CDR3 reads TGTGCCAGCAGCGCCAGTCGACAGGGGGCGAGAACTGAAGCTTTCTTT. The rearrangement links TRBV9 to TRBJ1-1, with 10 bases lining up with TRBD1. Germline CDR1 reads SGDLS; CDR2 reads YYNGEE. The V and J ends lost 3 bases and 5 bases, in that order; junction bases with no gene match: 10. This CDR3 has 16 amino acids.

This clone came up once. The CDR3 loop is CASSQTSTYPTEAFF. As DNA, the CDR3 is TGTGCCAGCTCACAAACGTCAACGTACCCCACTGAAGCTTTCTTT. This chain joins TRBV18 and TRBJ1-1; no reliable D call. CDR3 size: 15 residues. The V gene lost 4 bases and the J gene lost 4 bases, with 16 bases spanning the gap. Germline CDR1 is KGHSH and CDR2 is LQKENI.

The CDR3 sequence: CAWSPIQGYTF. The CDR3 nucleotides are TGTGCCTGGAGCCCCATACAGGGCTACACCTTC. The rearrangement uses TRBV30 and TRBJ1-2; D unresolved. Deletions cut 3 bases from V and 8 bases from J, with 10 bases between. CDR1 is GTSNPN and CDR2 is SVGIG in the germline V gene (reference sequence). This CDR3 contains 11 residues.

J is TRBJ1-1 and V is TRBV6-5; TRBD1 is a possible D gene (5 bases). V shed 7 bases and J shed 3 bases, with 9 bases lying between them. Germline V lookup: CDR1 MNHEY, CDR2 SVGAGI. The length of the CDR3 is 12 residues. In DNA, the CDR3 is TGTGCCAGCAAGGACACATACACTGAAGCTTTCTTT. Translated, it gives CASKDTYTEAFF.

The chain carries TRBV7-2 and TRBJ1-2, with a tentative D call TRBD1 (5 bases). This CDR3 region has 16 residues. Deletions cut 0 bases from V and 3 bases from J, with 14 bases between. Germline-derived CDR1 and CDR2 are SGHTA and FQGNSA. CDR3 in DNA: TGTGCCAGCAGCTTAGCCTCGGTGGGGCTCTACTATGGCTACACCTTC. This codes for CASSLASVGLYYGYTF.

The chain joins TRBV12-3 or TRBV12-4 to TRBJ1-1, with D perhaps matching TRBD1 (6 bases). V lost 5 bases and J 4 bases, leaving 11 bases between the germline ends. The CDR3 totals 13 residues. CDR3 sequence reads: CASSVGQITEAFF. CDR3 bases: TGTGCCAGCAGTGTGGGACAAATCACTGAAGCTTTCTTT.

V and J are TRBV27 and TRBJ2-7; D is possibly TRBD2 (5 bases). CDR1 and CDR2 from the germline V gene are MNHEY and SMNVEV (reference sequence). Trimming cost V 5 bases and J 4 bases, with 9 bases left between them. The CDR3 is 12 residues long. This chain's CDR3 is CASSAAGYEQYF. CDR3 bases: TGTGCCAGCAGTGCGGCGGGTTACGAGCAGTACTTC.

The chain combines TRBV27 with TRBJ1-2; no reliable D call. The CDR3 has 13 amino acids. The germline V and J ends were trimmed by 4 bases and 8 bases, with 14 bases remaining between them. The germline V gene has CDR1 MNHEY and CDR2 SMNVEV (reference sequence). CDR3 DNA: TGTGCCAGCAGTTCCCGTTTTAATTCAGGCTACACCTTC. This encodes CASSSRFNSGYTF.